This T cell receptor beta chain was captured by sequencing in a study of beta chain features in type 1 diabetes. The study's findings and limits: Shorter TCRB CDR3s, moderately but significantly so, were found in Type 1 diabetes patients in all four CD4+ subsets. Any HLA-type effect on TCRB rearrangement remained unresolved here. The naive, central memory and Treg TCRB repertoires showed an apparent similarity that was greater among patients than among healthy donors.

Sorted populations all had greater than 95% purity. What was sequenced were expressed TCRB transcripts, since all of the isolated RNA had been reverse transcribed. Naive, central memory and regulatory T cell samples produced a mean of about 3.5 million reads. The repertoire was sequenced with immunoSEQ multiplex PCR; TCRdb's copy has only in-frame clones and lacks some. The table shows around 650,000 clones, with under 15% occurring only once. The sample holds a few counts of this clone. Antigen specificity is unknown. Other DNA sequences of this sample code for an identical CDR3. The germline V gene has CDR1 SGHTA and CDR2 FQGNSA. This CDR3 contains 11 residues. The V gene lost 4 bases and the J gene lost 7 bases, with 8 bases spanning the gap.

The receptor was isolated from a man aged 25-40 years with type 1 diabetes. Sequencing used naive CD4+ T cells from blood. The chain uses TRBV7-2 and TRBJ2-7, with unresolved D. CDR3 loop: CASSSSGEQYF. As DNA, the CDR3 is TGTGCCAGCAGCTCCTCGGGTGAGCAGTACTTC.